This TCR beta chain came from a study of blood T cell repertoires in COVID-19. Overall study context: Sample material is recorded as cDNA or gDNA derived from T cells, B-cell-depleted T cells, or PBMCs.

This table comes from immunoSEQ multiplex PCR, and its TCRdb copy is limited to in-frame clones, with some not included. The repertoire holds over 150,000 clones, approximately 80% seen once, with 6% to 8.5% in the top ten. This CDR3 has 13 residues. V gave up 4 bases and J gave up 3 bases; unmatched junction bases: 3. This TCR came from a human donor in a cohort sampled during active COVID-19. Sequenced input: peripheral blood. The V and J genes are TRBV12-3 or TRBV12-4 and TRBJ2-7; TRBD2 aligns across 7 bases. CDR3 in amino acids: CASSWGGDYEQYF. CDR3 DNA: TGTGCCAGCAGTTGGGGGGGAGACTACGAGCAGTACTTC.